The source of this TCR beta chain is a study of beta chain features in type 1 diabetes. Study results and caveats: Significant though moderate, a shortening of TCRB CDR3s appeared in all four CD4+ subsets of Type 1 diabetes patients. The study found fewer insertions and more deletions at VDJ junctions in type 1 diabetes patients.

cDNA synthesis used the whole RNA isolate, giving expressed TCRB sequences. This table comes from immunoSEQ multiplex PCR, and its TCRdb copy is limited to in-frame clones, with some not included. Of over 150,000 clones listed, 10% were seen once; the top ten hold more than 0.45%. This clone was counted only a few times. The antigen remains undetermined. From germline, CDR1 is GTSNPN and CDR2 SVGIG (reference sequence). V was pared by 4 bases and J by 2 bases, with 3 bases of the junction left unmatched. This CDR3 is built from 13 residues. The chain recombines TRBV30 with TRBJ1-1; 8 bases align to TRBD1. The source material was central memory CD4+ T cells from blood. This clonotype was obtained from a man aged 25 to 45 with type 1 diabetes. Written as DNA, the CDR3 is TGTGCCTGGAACCCAGGGGGCAACACTGAAGCTTTCTTT. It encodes CAWNPGGNTEAFF.